Listed below are T cell receptor beta chains from one sample, sequenced in a study of OX40 agonist ivuxolimab in advanced cancers. Data came from immunoSEQ multiplex PCR; TCRdb stores just in-frame clones and leaves some out. In the table there are tens of thousands of clones, over 75% of which are singletons. The material was CD4+ or CD8+ T cells sorted from blood, obtained in a trial of the OX40 agonist ivuxolimab. The receptors originated from an adult with an advanced solid tumor such as melanoma, head and neck, liver or kidney cancer. Both conserved end residues are part of each CDR3. D genes are given only for firm matches. Clone size is given for some rows only: seen once, a few or many times, or a class if the clone is expanded.

cdr3_length j_call v_call d_call clone_size cdr3_aa cdr3_nt
17 TRBJ2-1 TRBV5-1 NA NA CASSLGGAGTGFGEQFF TGCGCCAGCAGCTTGGGGGGGGCCGGGACCGGATTCGGTGAGCAGTTCTTC
15 TRBJ1-3 TRBV5-1 NA NA CASSLEGVSGNTIYF TGCGCCAGCAGCTTGGAGGGGGTCTCTGGAAACACCATATATTTT
14 TRBJ1-1 TRBV28 TRBD1 NA CASSLQGAREEAFF TGTGCCAGCAGTTTACAGGGGGCAAGAGAGGAAGCTTTCTTT
15 TRBJ2-1 TRBV5-4 TRBD2 NA CASSTGLADYNEQFF TGTGCCAGCAGCACCGGACTAGCGGACTACAATGAGCAGTTCTTC
11 TRBJ2-5 TRBV20-1 NA NA CSGGTQETQYF TGCAGTGGGGGGACACAAGAGACCCAGTACTTC
16 TRBJ2-3 TRBV7-7 TRBD1 NA CASRVLPGTGSDTQYF TGTGCCAGCAGAGTACTCCCCGGGACAGGGTCAGATACGCAGTATTTT
13 TRBJ1-4 TRBV30 TRBD1 few CACGQATNEKLFF TGTGCCTGTGGACAGGCAACTAATGAAAAACTGTTTTTT
13 TRBJ1-1 TRBV5-1 TRBD1 NA CASSARQGAKAFF TGCGCCAGCAGCGCGAGACAGGGGGCGAAAGCTTTCTTT
12 TRBJ2-3 TRBV7-2 NA NA CASSLPYGTQYF TGTGCCAGCAGCTTACCCTACGGTACGCAGTATTTT
14 TRBJ2-2 TRBV6-5 TRBD1 few CASSGQGRGGELFF TGTGCCAGCAGCGGACAGGGGCGGGGCGGGGAGCTGTTTTTT
14 TRBJ1-2 TRBV29-1 NA NA CSVEMAGAGYGYTF TGCAGCGTTGAAATGGCAGGGGCAGGCTATGGCTACACCTTC
15 TRBJ1-3 TRBV2 NA few CASSEIVGPGNTIYF TGTGCCAGCAGTGAGATCGTGGGACCTGGAAACACCATATATTTT